A single sample gave rise to the 7 T cell receptor beta chains below, sequenced in a study of T cell responses to AZD1222 COVID-19 vaccine. Clones were sequenced by immunoSEQ multiplex PCR, and TCRdb holds only the in-frame ones, with some missing. The sample includes about 150,000 clones, approximately 93% of them seen just once. Sample: peripheral blood, taken 28 days after the second AZD1222 dose. Receptors were obtained from an adult who received the AZD1222 COVID-19 vaccine.

The chain carries TRBV7-2 and TRBJ1-2; TRBD1 is a possible D gene (6 bases). The V end was cut by 1 base, the J end by 4 bases, with 16 bases between. Germline CDR1 is SGHTA and CDR2 is FQGNSA. CDR3 length: 16 residues. The CDR3 loop is CASSLVRTARIYGYTF. The CDR3 DNA sequence: TGTGCCAGCAGCTTAGTTCGGACAGCCAGAATCTATGGCTACACCTTC.

This sequence joins TRBV6-1 and TRBJ1-2; no firm D call. Trimming took off 3 bases at V and 8 bases at J, with 13 bases between the two ends. Germline V CDR1 and CDR2: MNHNS, SASEGT. This CDR3 is built from 13 residues. CDR3 amino acids: CASSDLPVGGYTF. The CDR3 DNA sequence: TGTGCCAGCAGTGACCTCCCCGTGGGGGGCTACACCTTC.

The chain joins TRBV6-6 to TRBJ1-4; D possibly corresponds to TRBD1 (5 bases). Germline CDR1 and CDR2: MNHNY and SVGAGI (reference sequence). The CDR3 consists of 14 residues. Trimming removed 4 bases at V and 5 bases at J, with 11 bases between. This CDR3 is CASSSPTGNEKLFF. DNA for the CDR3: TGTGCCAGCAGTTCACCTACAGGAAATGAAAAACTGTTTTTT.

The gene calls are TRBV7-2 and TRBJ2-7; 10 nucleotides match TRBD1. J lost 2 bases, V lost 1 base, and 5 bases had no gene match. Germline CDR1 reads SGHTA; CDR2 reads FQGNSA. CDR3 size: 16 residues. DNA of the CDR3: TGTGCCAGCAGCTTAGACGGGACAGGGGAGCCCTACGAGCAGTACTTC. This gives the protein CASSLDGTGEPYEQYF.

This rearrangement joins TRBV3-1 (or the pseudogene TRBV3-2) to TRBJ2-7; D tentatively fits TRBD1 or TRBD2 (5 bases each). The CDR3 loop spans 14 amino acids. The V and J ends lost 4 bases and 10 bases respectively, with 20 bases between them. Looked up from germline, CDR1 is LGHDT and CDR2 is YNNKEL (reference sequence). The DNA of the CDR3 is TGTGCCAGCAGCCCAACCAAGGGGACCGCCGAACAGTACTTC. This gives the protein CASSPTKGTAEQYF.

This chain links TRBV6-1 with TRBJ1-3, with unresolved D. The CDR3 contains 16 residues. V was trimmed by 3 bases and J by 0 bases, leaving 12 bases between them. Per the germline V gene, CDR1 is MNHNS and CDR2 is SASEGT. Written as DNA, the CDR3 is TGTGCCAGCAGTGATCGGCGGGTAAACTCTGGAAACACCATATATTTT. This codes for CASSDRRVNSGNTIYF.

This chain links TRBV4-3 with TRBJ2-5, with a weak D call TRBD2 (6 bases). The CDR3 runs to 14 residues. In germline, CDR1 is LGHNA, CDR2 YSLEER. Trimming removed 4 bases from V and 5 bases from J, with 14 bases in between. CDR3 amino acids: CASSPGLVRETQYF. In DNA, the CDR3 is TGCGCCAGCAGCCCGGGACTTGTTAGGGAGACCCAGTACTTC.